This TCR beta chain was captured in a study of Graves' ophthalmopathy and Graves' hyperthyroidism. In this sample, this clonotype turned up a few times. Its matching antigen is unknown. Study-level findings and limits: Discrimination between ophthalmopathy and stable hyperthyroidism by a 13-signature model showed about 85% sensitivity and about 81% specificity.

RNA transcripts provided the template for amplifying TCR beta CDR3 regions. Scientists carried out first-round RT-PCR using HTBI primers and then a second-round multiplex PCR. TCRdb recomputed calls from the multiplex PCR reads with MiXCR, one row per CDR3 protein. There are a few hundred thousand distinct CDR3 sequences in the sample; about 35% occur only once, and 4% to 5% lies in the top ten. Pregnant or lactating patients and those with other autoimmune diseases or uncontrolled infections were excluded. This clonotype was obtained from an adult man with Graves' hyperthyroidism. Material for sequencing was peripheral blood or thyroid tissue (not recorded which).

The CDR3 sequence is CASSQDHGDREQYF. CDR3 in DNA: TGCGCCAGCAGCCAAGATCACGGGGACCGGGAGCAGTACTTC. This chain links TRBV4-1 with TRBJ2-7; perhaps D is TRBD1 or TRBD2 (5 bases each). This CDR3 has 14 residues. V lost 0 bases to trimming and J lost 7 bases, with 13 bases between them. Germline V gene lookup returns CDR1 MGHRA and CDR2 YSYEKL.